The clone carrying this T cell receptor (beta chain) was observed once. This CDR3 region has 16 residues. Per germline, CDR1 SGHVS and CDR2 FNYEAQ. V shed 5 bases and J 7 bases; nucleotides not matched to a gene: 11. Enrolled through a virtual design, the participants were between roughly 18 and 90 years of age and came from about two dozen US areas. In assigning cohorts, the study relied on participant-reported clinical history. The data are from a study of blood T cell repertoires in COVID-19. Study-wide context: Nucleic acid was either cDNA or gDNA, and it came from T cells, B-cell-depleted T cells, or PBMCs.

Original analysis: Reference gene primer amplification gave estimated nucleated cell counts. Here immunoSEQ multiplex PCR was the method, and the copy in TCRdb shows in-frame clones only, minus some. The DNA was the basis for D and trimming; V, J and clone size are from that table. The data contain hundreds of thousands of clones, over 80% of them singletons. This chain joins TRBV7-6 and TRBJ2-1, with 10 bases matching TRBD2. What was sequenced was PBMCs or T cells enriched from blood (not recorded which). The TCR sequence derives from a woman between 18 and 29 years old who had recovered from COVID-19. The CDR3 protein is CASSDRSGRAGNEQFF. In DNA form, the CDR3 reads TGTGCCAGCAGCGACCGGAGCGGGAGGGCGGGGAATGAGCAGTTCTTC.